These 5 T cell receptor beta chains came from one sample sequenced in a study of T-cell memory formation after mild COVID-19. TCRdb redid the calling of the 5' RACE reads with MiXCR, one entry per CDR3 protein. Of around 390,000 distinct CDR3 sequences listed, roughly 15% are singletons. The specimen sequenced was PBMCs or a T cell subset sorted from them (not recorded which). The receptors derive from a man in his late teens or twenties who had mild COVID-19 (a few samples of this study predate the infection). Cell type and time point are not known.

This clonotype has only a few counts. The chain joins TRBV20-1 to TRBJ1-5, with D tentatively TRBD1 (5 bases). V was trimmed by 6 bases and J by 3 bases, leaving 15 bases between them. CDR3 length: 14 residues. Germline CDR1 reads DFQATT; CDR2 reads SNEGSKA (reference sequence). In DNA form, the CDR3 reads TGCAGTGCGCACCGGGACGGAAACAATCAGCCCCAGCATTTT. Residues: CSAHRDGNNQPQHF.

This clonotype was found a few times. The chain is built from TRBV5-5 and TRBJ2-5, with 9 bases matching TRBD2. This CDR3 comprises 16 residues. V lost 2 bases, J lost 0 bases, and 5 bases stayed unmatched. Germline V gene sequence: CDR1 SGHKS, CDR2 YYEKEE (reference sequence). CDR3 sequence reads: CASSFRSGGYQETQYF. The CDR3, as DNA: TGTGCCAGCAGCTTTCGGAGCGGGGGGTACCAAGAGACCCAGTACTTC.

This clonotype was seen a few times. J is TRBJ2-1 and V is TRBV5-1; no clear D. Germline V gene data show CDR1 as SGHRS and CDR2 as YFSETQ. The V end lost 1 base, the J end lost 2 bases, and 13 bases lay between the germline ends. This CDR3 has 16 residues. CDR3 coding DNA: TGCGCCAGCAGCTTGATTGGCGGCTCTGCCTACAATGAGCAGTTCTTC. It is translated as CASSLIGGSAYNEQFF.

This chain links TRBV15 with TRBJ2-7; a possible D gene is TRBD1 (6 bases). Germline V gene lookup returns CDR1 LNHNV and CDR2 YYDKDF (reference sequence). The V gene lost 11 bases and the J gene lost 6 bases, with 20 bases spanning the gap. The CDR3 consists of 13 residues. The CDR3 coding sequence is TGTGCCGCTGGTAGGACAGTCCTCGGCGAGCAGTACTTC. Protein product: CAAGRTVLGEQYF.

The chain links TRBV3-1 to TRBJ2-2; 9 nucleotides agree with TRBD2. V lost 3 bases to trimming and J lost 6 bases; unmatched junction nucleotides: 5. The CDR3 sequence is 15 residues long. Germline V gene data show CDR1 as LGHDT and CDR2 as YNNKEL (reference sequence). CDR3 nucleotides: TGTGCCAGCAGCCAGCGGGGGGGCCTATCCGGGGAGCTGTTTTTT. Its translation: CASSQRGGLSGELFF.